This TCR beta chain was captured in a study of sequential checkpoint blockade in melanoma. The overall study: After both sequences, patients received maintenance nivolumab.

From germline, CDR1 is ENHRY and CDR2 SYGVKD. Trimming cost V 6 bases and J 6 bases; bases outside gene matches: 12. The CDR3 has 16 residues. This clone came up a few times. Here immunoSEQ multiplex PCR was the method, and the copy in TCRdb shows in-frame clones only, minus some. The sample comprises 13,000 to 15,000 clones, around 73% of which are singletons, and about 32% rests with the top ten. Treatment: randomized to nivolumab then ipilimumab (arm A) or the reverse (arm B). This receptor was identified in a human donor with melanoma. This specimen consisted of CD8+ T cells sorted from blood (inferred from file names), obtained from a patient given nivolumab and ipilimumab in sequence. The chain recombines TRBV10-3 with TRBJ2-1; 9 bases agree with TRBD2. CDR3 nucleotide sequence: TGTGCCATCAGGGACGAGACTAGCGGCTTTAGCAATGAGCAGTTCTTC. It codes for CAIRDETSGFSNEQFF.